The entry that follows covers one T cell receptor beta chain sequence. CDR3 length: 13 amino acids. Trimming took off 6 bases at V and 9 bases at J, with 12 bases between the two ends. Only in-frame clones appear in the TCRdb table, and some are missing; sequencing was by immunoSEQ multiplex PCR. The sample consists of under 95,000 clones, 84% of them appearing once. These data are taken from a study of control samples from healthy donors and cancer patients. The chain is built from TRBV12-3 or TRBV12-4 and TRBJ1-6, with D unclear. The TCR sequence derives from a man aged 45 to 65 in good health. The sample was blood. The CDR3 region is CASSPSAPSPLHF. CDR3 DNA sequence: TGTGCCAGCAGCCCCTCAGCCCCTTCACCCCTCCACTTT.